The 21 T cell receptor beta chains in this list originate from one sample, sequenced in a study of CD4 T cells in relation to SARS-CoV-2 and coronaviruses. Before the COVID-19 pandemic, during about 2011-2019, CD4+ T cells were taken from unexposed donors. CD4+ T cells were isolated from the cells after about nine days of culture. TCRdb's table, derived via immunoSEQ multiplex PCR, lists solely in-frame clones and lacks some. The table records tens of thousands of clones, over 60% of them present only once. No antigen is known for these receptors. Sequenced material: CD4+ T cells from PBMCs, cultured in vitro. All receptors derive from a human donor in good health.

The chain carries TRBV3-1 (or the pseudogene TRBV3-2) and TRBJ2-3; 8 bases agree with TRBD1. Germline CDR1 and CDR2: LGHDT and YNNKEL (reference sequence). The CDR3 is 17 residues long. V trimming: 4 bases; J trimming: 1 base; junction bases outside the gene matches: 10. In DNA, the CDR3 is TGTGCCAGCAGCCGTCATTTCGGACAGGGAGGCACAGATACGCAGTATTTT. Residues: CASSRHFGQGGTDTQYF.

V is TRBV12-3 or TRBV12-4 and J is TRBJ2-3, with a tentative D call TRBD2 (5 bases). This CDR3 has 13 residues. V shed 3 bases and J shed 5 bases, with 9 bases lying between them. CDR3 residues: CASSLKRGDTQYF. CDR3 bases: TGTGCCAGCAGTTTGAAACGGGGAGATACGCAGTATTTT.

CDR3 sequence (DNA): TGCGCCAGCAGTCAACGACAGGGCAAAGAGCAGTTCTTC. Translation gives CASSQRQGKEQFF. The V gene is TRBV23-1, the J gene TRBJ2-1; 7 bases are a match to TRBD1. TRBV23-1 is treated as an ORF (open reading frame) with a function not yet certain. This CDR3 contains 13 residues. J lost 10 bases, V lost 2 bases, and 5 bases had no gene match.

J is TRBJ1-3 and V is TRBV5-1; the D gene is possibly TRBD1 (5 bases). CDR3 size: 16 residues. With 0 bases removed from V and 5 bases from J, the gap between germline ends came to 15 bases. Germline CDR1 is SGHRS and CDR2 is YFSETQ. CDR3 sequence (DNA): TGCGCCAGCAGCTTGGAAGGGGTGTTTCGCAGAAACACCATATATTTT. This sequence encodes CASSLEGVFRRNTIYF.

The chain links TRBV19 to TRBJ1-6; D is unclear. CDR1 is LNHDA, CDR2 SQIVND, per germline (reference sequence). The germline V and J ends were trimmed by 10 bases and 0 bases, with 16 bases remaining between them. CDR3 length equals 16 residues. The CDR3 protein is CATNPSPISYNSPLHF. The DNA for the CDR3 is TGTGCCACCAACCCCTCGCCCATCTCCTATAATTCACCCCTCCACTTT.

This clone was counted only a few times. The chain carries TRBV2 and TRBJ2-6; 8 positions agree with TRBD1. The CDR3 totals 16 residues. Germline CDR1 and CDR2: SNHLY and FYNNEI. Germline trimming cut 8 bases from V and 0 bases from J; bases unmatched to any gene: 6. CDR3 nucleotides: TGTGCCAGCGGTTCGGACAGGGCCTCTGGGGCCAACGTCCTGACTTTC. Amino acids: CASGSDRASGANVLTF.

The chain uses TRBV3-1 (or the pseudogene TRBV3-2) and TRBJ2-3, with 12 bases that match TRBD2. J gave up 5 bases and V 0 bases, and 9 bases lay outside the gene matches. The CDR3 covers 18 residues. Germline lookup yields CDR1 LGHDT and CDR2 YNNKEL (reference sequence). DNA for the CDR3: TGTGCCAGCAGCCAAGAAGCATGGCTAGCGGGGGGGCGAGATACGCAGTATTTT. Its protein product is CASSQEAWLAGGRDTQYF.

This sequence joins TRBV4-3 and TRBJ1-1, with D uncertain. CDR1 and CDR2 (germline): LGHNA, YSLEER. V shed 1 base and J shed 2 bases, with 8 bases lying between them. This CDR3 region has 14 residues. As DNA, the CDR3 is TGCGCCAGCAGCCAAGCTTGGGGAAACACTGAAGCTTTCTTT. This encodes CASSQAWGNTEAFF.

The V and J genes are TRBV6-5 and TRBJ2-2; D may be TRBD2 (5 bases). Trimming pared 7 bases from V and 7 bases from J, leaving 13 bases between. Germline V gene sequence: CDR1 MNHEY, CDR2 SVGAGI. This CDR3 comprises 13 residues. For the CDR3, the DNA is TGTGCCAGCATCACGGCGGGTAACGGGGAGCTGTTTTTT. It yields the protein CASITAGNGELFF.

DNA for the CDR3: TGTGCCAGTAGTATAAGTTCAGCGGGATCAGATACGCAGTATTTT. The encoded protein is CASSISSAGSDTQYF. The rearrangement joins TRBV19 to TRBJ2-3; 7 nucleotides align to TRBD2. The trim removed 2 bases at V and 4 bases at J, leaving 6 bases unmatched. This CDR3 is 15 amino acids long. The germline V gene encodes CDR1 LNHDA and CDR2 SQIVND (reference sequence).

V gene TRBV19 combines with J gene TRBJ1-3; TRBD1 matches at 8 bases. The trim removed 3 bases at V and 0 bases at J, leaving 13 bases unmatched. Germline CDR1 LNHDA, CDR2 SQIVND (reference sequence). The CDR3 runs 19 residues. The CDR3 region is CASSMILRDRPFSGNTIYF. The CDR3 DNA is TGTGCCAGTAGTATGATACTCCGGGACAGGCCTTTCTCTGGAAACACCATATATTTT.

The V and J genes are TRBV5-8 and TRBJ2-6; 7 bases map to TRBD1. Per germline, CDR1 SGHTS and CDR2 YDEGEE. Trimming took 5 bases from V and 4 from J; bases not matched to a gene: 6. The CDR3 is 15 residues long. The CDR3 bases are TGTGCCAGCAGTTCTTTCAGGGGGGGGGCCAACGTCCTGACTTTC. As protein: CASSSFRGGANVLTF. Complete variable domain (other parts from reference TRBV5-8 and TRBJ2-6): EAGVTQSPTHLIKTRGQQATLRCSPISGHTSVYWYQQALGLGLQFLLWYDEGEERNRGNFPPRFSGRQFPNYSSELNVNALELEDSALYLCASSSFRGGANVLTFGAGSRLTVL.

This clone was seen only a few times. The genes are TRBV5-1 and TRBJ1-2; no firm D call. The V gene lost 0 bases and the J gene lost 3 bases, with 6 bases spanning the gap. The length of the CDR3 is 13 residues. Germline V gene data show CDR1 as SGHRS and CDR2 as YFSETQ. CDR3 sequence reads: CASSLVEDYGYTF. In DNA, the CDR3 is TGCGCCAGCAGCTTGGTCGAGGACTATGGCTACACCTTC.

This clone was observed a handful of times. This rearrangement joins TRBV7-2 to TRBJ2-6; TRBD2 might be the D (6 bases). There are 16 residues in the CDR3. The V and J ends lost 6 bases and 4 bases respectively, with 16 bases between them. Germline CDR1 and CDR2: SGHTA and FQGNSA. The CDR3 is CASRGGEASGANVLTF. CDR3 sequence (DNA): TGTGCCAGCAGGGGGGGAGAGGCTTCGGGGGCCAACGTCCTGACTTTC.

The genes are TRBV19 and TRBJ2-3; possibly TRBD1 for D (8 bases). Trimming took off 6 bases at V and 4 bases at J, with 17 bases between the two ends. In germline, CDR1 is LNHDA, CDR2 SQIVND (reference sequence). This CDR3 has 15 residues. CDR3 DNA: TGTGCCAGTAGCGGGGGGCTACAGGGGGCAGATACGCAGTATTTT. Protein product: CASSGGLQGADTQYF.

The V call is TRBV19, the J call TRBJ1-3; weak D call: TRBD1 (5 bases). Germline CDR1 LNHDA, CDR2 SQIVND (reference sequence). V was shortened by 7 bases and J by 8 bases, with 12 bases between the two germline ends. The CDR3 covers 12 residues. CDR3 region: CASTGPGDTIYF. CDR3 sequence (DNA): TGTGCCAGTACCGGGCCGGGGGACACCATATATTTT.

The sample holds a few counts of this clone. Other DNA sequences in this sample translate to the same CDR3. The rearrangement links TRBV7-9 to TRBJ1-5; D is undetermined. The CDR3 covers 15 residues. In germline, CDR1 is SEHNR, CDR2 FQNEAQ (reference sequence). V was pared by 1 base and J by 3 bases, with 10 bases between. The CDR3 is CASSLGPGFNQPQHF. Here the CDR3 DNA reads TGTGCCAGCAGCTTAGGTCCGGGATTCAATCAGCCCCAGCATTTT.

The chain joins TRBV7-2 to TRBJ2-7, with unresolved D. The V and J ends lost 0 bases and 5 bases respectively, with 11 bases between them. Germline values: CDR1 SGHTA, CDR2 FQGNSA. The CDR3 consists of 14 residues. DNA of the CDR3: TGTGCCAGCAGCTTAGCTACACCGGGCCACGAGCAGTACTTC. Translating it yields CASSLATPGHEQYF.

This clone was counted only a few times. J is TRBJ1-6 and V is TRBV6-1; 7 bases line up with TRBD1. Trimming took 0 bases from V and 8 from J; bases not matched to a gene: 10. The germline V gene encodes CDR1 MNHNS and CDR2 SASEGT. This CDR3 spans 17 amino acids. This chain's CDR3 is CASSEARGGERDSPLHF. CDR3 coding DNA: TGTGCCAGCAGTGAAGCTCGAGGGGGCGAAAGGGATTCACCCCTCCACTTT.

Worth noting for this clone: Within the sample, other DNA sequences also encode this same CDR3. The V and J genes are TRBV28 and TRBJ2-2; D may be TRBD1 (6 bases). The germline CDR1 and CDR2 sequences are MDHEN and SYDVKM. Trimming stripped 2 bases from V and 3 bases from J, with 7 bases between. The CDR3 totals 14 residues. For the CDR3, the DNA is TGTGCCAGCAGTTTAGGACAGTACACCGGGGAGCTGTTTTTT. Translation: CASSLGQYTGELFF. Based on the CDR3 plus reference TRBV28 and TRBJ2-2, the full variable domain is DVKVTQSSRYLVKRTGEKVFLECVQDMDHENMFWYRQDPGLGLRLIYFSYDVKMKEKGDIPEGYSVSREKKERFSLILESASTNQTSMYLCASSLGQYTGELFFGEGSRLTVL.

Only one count was recorded for this clone. The chain couples TRBV5-4 to TRBJ2-7; 16 bases fit TRBD2. In germline, CDR1 is SGHNT, CDR2 YYREEE (reference sequence). Trimming removed 4 bases from V and 1 base from J; junction bases left unmatched: 5. This CDR3 contains 17 residues. CDR3 region: CASSGGTSGRGSYEQYF. The CDR3 DNA reads as TGTGCCAGCAGCGGCGGGACTAGCGGGAGGGGATCCTACGAGCAGTACTTC.